The 18 T cell receptor beta chains below come from one sample, sequenced in a study of immune evolution from preneoplasia to lung adenocarcinoma. Method: immunoSEQ multiplex PCR; TCRdb's copy keeps in-frame clones and lacks some. Among about 14,000 clones listed, 80% to 90% were seen once. Material for sequencing was FFPE minimally invasive lung adenocarcinoma tissue. The receptors stem from a person aged 65 to 85 with lung adenocarcinoma.

V gene TRBV29-1 combines with J gene TRBJ2-5; tentatively, D is TRBD1 or TRBD2 (5 bases each). This CDR3 region has 13 residues. V lost 3 bases and J 4 bases, leaving 12 bases between the germline ends. Germline CDR1 and CDR2: SQVTM and ANQGSEA. DNA of the CDR3: TGCAGCGTTGACCTGGTTGGGGGAGAGACCCAGTACTTC. It translates to CSVDLVGGETQYF. Using reference TRBV29-1 and TRBJ2-5 for the parts outside the CDR3, the full variable domain is SAVISQKPSRDICQRGTSLTIQCQVDSQVTMMFWYRQQPGQSLTLIATANQGSEATYESGFVIDKFPISRPNLTFSTLTVSNMSPEDSSIYLCSVDLVGGETQYFGPGTRLLVL.

This chain connects TRBV27 to TRBJ1-2; D gene unclear. CDR1 and CDR2 (germline): MNHEY, SMNVEV (reference sequence). The CDR3 runs to 15 residues. V lost 1 base to trimming and J lost 4 bases, with 13 bases between them. This chain's CDR3 is CASSLYPRGGYGYTF. Written as DNA, the CDR3 is TGTGCCAGCAGTTTATACCCGCGGGGTGGCTATGGCTACACCTTC.

The CDR3 DNA reads TGCGCCAGCACCTCAGGGTCATCGAGCACAGATACGCAGTATTTT. This encodes CASTSGSSSTDTQYF. The chain uses TRBV10-1 and TRBJ2-3; D is perhaps TRBD1 (5 bases). Germline CDR1 reads WNHNN; CDR2 reads SYGVQD (reference sequence). This CDR3 region has 15 residues. The ends were cut back, 7 bases at V and 0 bases at J, with 14 bases in the middle.

Worth noting for this clone: An end of the junction differs from the germline gene, which may be a read error. The chain uses TRBV5-1 and TRBJ1-1; D is undetermined. Germline V lookup: CDR1 SGHRS, CDR2 YFSETQ. The CDR3 has 14 amino acids. The CDR3 sequence: CASSLEAGNSEAFF. CDR3 coding DNA: TGCGCCAGCAGCTTGGAGGCCGGGAACTCTGAAGCTTTCTTT.

J is TRBJ2-7 and V is TRBV25-1; D remains unclear. Trimming removed 2 bases at V and 6 bases at J, with 8 bases between. Germline V CDR1 and CDR2: MGHDK, SYGVNS. CDR3 size: 12 residues. CDR3 residues: CASSEVWGEQYF. Written as DNA, the CDR3 is TGTGCCAGCAGTGAAGTATGGGGCGAGCAGTACTTC.

The chain joins TRBV11-1 to TRBJ1-1; unclear D gene. In germline, CDR1 is SGHAT, CDR2 FQDESV (reference sequence). The germline V and J ends were trimmed by 3 bases and 0 bases, with 8 bases remaining between them. CDR3 length equals 14 residues. CDR3 protein: CASSFGSLNTEAFF. The DNA of the CDR3 is TGTGCCAGCAGCTTCGGTTCCCTGAACACTGAAGCTTTCTTT.

In its sample, this clone was seen a few times. The CDR3 bases are TGCGCCAGCAGCTTACGAGGGGATAATTCACCCCTCCACTTT. This encodes CASSLRGDNSPLHF. The rearrangement joins TRBV5-1 to TRBJ1-6, with D tentatively TRBD1 (5 bases). The V and J ends lost 2 bases and 5 bases respectively, with 8 bases between them. Per the germline V gene, CDR1 is SGHRS and CDR2 is YFSETQ. This CDR3 spans 14 amino acids.

V is TRBV2 and J is TRBJ2-3; D assignment may be TRBD1 or TRBD2 (5 bases each). Germline loops: CDR1 SNHLY, CDR2 FYNNEI. Trimming left V 4 bases short and J 1 base short, with 9 bases between. This CDR3 comprises 14 residues. CDR3: CASSARGGTDTQYF. In DNA, the CDR3 is TGTGCCAGCAGTGCGAGGGGCGGCACAGATACGCAGTATTTT. Complete variable domain (other parts from reference TRBV2 and TRBJ2-3): EPEVTQTPSHQVTQMGQEVILRCVPISNHLYFYWYRQILGQKVEFLVSFYNNEISEKSEIFDDQFSVERPDGSNFTLKIRSTKLEDSAMYFCASSARGGTDTQYFGPGTRLTVL.

This clone was observed a single time. This chain uses TRBV7-6 with TRBJ1-1; D uncertain. Germline V gene lookup returns CDR1 SGHVS and CDR2 FNYEAQ. The CDR3 has 13 residues. Trimming cost V 1 base and J 0 bases, with 3 bases left between them. The CDR3 spells CASSLDVNTEAFF. The CDR3 DNA reads as TGTGCCAGCAGCTTAGACGTGAACACTGAAGCTTTCTTT.

The V and J genes are TRBV28 and TRBJ2-5, with TRBD2 matching 8 bases. Germline CDR1 is MDHEN and CDR2 is SYDVKM. This CDR3 is 15 amino acids long. The ends lost 5 bases at V and 4 bases at J; junction bases unmatched: 9. CDR3 sequence: CASSRPGLGGETQYF. DNA for the CDR3: TGTGCCAGCAGTCGTCCGGGACTAGGAGGAGAGACCCAGTACTTC. The full variable domain, with the rest looked up from reference TRBV28 and TRBJ2-5, is DVKVTQSSRYLVKRTGEKVFLECVQDMDHENMFWYRQDPGLGLRLIYFSYDVKMKEKGDIPEGYSVSREKKERFSLILESASTNQTSMYLCASSRPGLGGETQYFGPGTRLLVL.

The V gene is TRBV9, the J gene TRBJ2-7, with D unclear. Germline assignment: CDR1 SGDLS and CDR2 YYNGEE. The CDR3 runs to 15 residues. The V and J ends lost 5 bases and 0 bases respectively, with 15 bases between them. This chain's CDR3 is CASSDHTSSSYEQYF. The CDR3 DNA is TGTGCCAGCAGTGACCATACTTCAAGCTCCTACGAGCAGTACTTC. The full variable domain, its missing parts supplied by reference TRBV9 and TRBJ2-7, is DSGVTQTPKHLITATGQRVTLRCSPRSGDLSVYWYQQSLDQGLQFLIQYYNGEERAKGNILERFSAQQFPDLHSELNLSSLELGDSALYFCASSDHTSSSYEQYFGPGTRLTVT.

The chain uses TRBV5-1 and TRBJ2-3, with D perhaps assigned TRBD1 or TRBD2 (5 bases each). The CDR3 has 14 residues. Germline lookup yields CDR1 SGHRS and CDR2 YFSETQ. The V gene lost 7 bases and the J gene lost 0 bases, with 12 bases spanning the gap. The CDR3: CASQRGASTDTQYF. The CDR3 nucleotides are TGCGCCAGCCAGAGGGGAGCAAGCACAGATACGCAGTATTTT.

The chain recombines TRBV6-4 with TRBJ1-3, with D unclear. V gave up 5 bases and J gave up 0 bases, with 14 bases separating them. Germline-derived CDR1 and CDR2 are MRHNA and SNTAGT. There are 16 residues in the CDR3. The CDR3 reads CASSLDRRPSGNTIYF. DNA of the CDR3: TGTGCCAGCAGTCTGGACCGTCGACCCTCTGGAAACACCATATATTTT.

The chain joins TRBV5-4 to TRBJ2-2; 7 nucleotides agree with TRBD2. Per the germline V gene, CDR1 is SGHNT and CDR2 is YYREEE (reference sequence). Germline trimming cut 0 bases from V and 4 bases from J; bases unmatched to any gene: 6. The CDR3 runs 16 residues. The CDR3, as DNA: TGTGCCAGCAGCTTGGTTGCGAGGGAGGGCACCGGGGAGCTGTTTTTT. This sequence encodes CASSLVAREGTGELFF.

The CDR3 loop reads CASRSGTGDTQYF. Here the CDR3 DNA reads TGTGCCAGCAGGTCAGGAACGGGGGACACGCAGTATTTT. The rearrangement uses TRBV7-3 and TRBJ2-3; D is possibly TRBD2 (6 bases). Trimming cost V 6 bases and J 9 bases, with 16 bases left between them. In germline, CDR1 is SGHTA, CDR2 FQGTGA. This CDR3 is 13 amino acids long.

CDR3 nucleotides: TGTGCCAGCCCTGCGGGAGGCGAGCAGTACTTC. This gives the protein CASPAGGEQYF. This chain uses TRBV27 with TRBJ2-7; 8 nucleotides agree with TRBD2. Unmatched junction bases numbered 3, after V lost 8 bases and J lost 6 bases. The germline V gene has CDR1 MNHEY and CDR2 SMNVEV (reference sequence). There are 11 residues in the CDR3.

A few counts support this clone. The chain uses TRBV7-2 and TRBJ2-2; D is unclear. The germline CDR1 and CDR2 sequences are SGHTA and FQGNSA. Between the trimmed V and J ends, which lost 5 bases and 9 bases, there was a span of 7 bases. The CDR3 contains 11 residues. CDR3 loop: CASSHLRELFF. DNA for the CDR3: TGTGCCAGCAGCCACCTCAGGGAGCTGTTTTTT.

There are a few counts of this clone. This rearrangement joins TRBV28 to TRBJ1-5, with D unclear. Looked up from germline, CDR1 is MDHEN and CDR2 is SYDVKM. The CDR3 runs 15 residues. Trimming pared 6 bases from V and 2 bases from J, leaving 14 bases between. The CDR3 region is CASRPQEAGNQPQHF. The CDR3 DNA reads as TGTGCCAGCAGGCCGCAGGAGGCGGGCAATCAGCCCCAGCATTTT.